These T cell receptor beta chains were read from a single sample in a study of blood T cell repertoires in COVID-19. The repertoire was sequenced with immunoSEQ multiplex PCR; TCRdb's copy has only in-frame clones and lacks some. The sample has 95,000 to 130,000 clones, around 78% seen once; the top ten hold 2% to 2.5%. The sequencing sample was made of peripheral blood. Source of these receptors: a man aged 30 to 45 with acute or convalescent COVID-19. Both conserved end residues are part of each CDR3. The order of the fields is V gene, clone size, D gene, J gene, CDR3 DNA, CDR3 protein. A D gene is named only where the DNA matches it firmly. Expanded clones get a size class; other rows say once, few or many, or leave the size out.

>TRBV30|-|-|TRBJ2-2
TGTGCCTGGGAGGACAAGTCCGGGGAGCTGTTTTTT
CAWEDKSGELFF
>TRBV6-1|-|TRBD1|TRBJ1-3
TGTGCCAGCAGTGAACTTCGGCAGGGGGCCGTCGGAAACACCATATATTTT
CASSELRQGAVGNTIYF
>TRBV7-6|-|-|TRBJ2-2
TGTGCCAGCAGCCAACGCAAGCTACGGAACACCGGGGAGCTGTTTTTT
CASSQRKLRNTGELFF
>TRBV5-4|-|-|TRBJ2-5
TGTGCCAGCAGCGTACCGGGGGAACCTGGAGGAGAGACCCAGTACTTC
CASSVPGEPGGETQYF
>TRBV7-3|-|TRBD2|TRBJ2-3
TGTGCCAGCAGCTTAGGGGTAGCGGGAAGAACAGATACGCAGTATTTT
CASSLGVAGRTDTQYF
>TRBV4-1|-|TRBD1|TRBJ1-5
TGCGCCAGCAGCTTAGGGACAGGGGACGCGAATAGCAATCAGCCCCAGCATTTT
CASSLGTGDANSNQPQHF
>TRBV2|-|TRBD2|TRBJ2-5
TGTGCCAGCAGTGTACGGGAGGGCCACGAGACCCAGTACTTC
CASSVREGHETQYF
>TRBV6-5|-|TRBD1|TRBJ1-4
TGTGCCAGCATCATGGACAGGGGGCTTGAAAAACTGTTTTTT
CASIMDRGLEKLFF
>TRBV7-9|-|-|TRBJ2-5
TGTGCCAGCACCAGGACAATACAAGAGACCCAGTACTTC
CASTRTIQETQYF
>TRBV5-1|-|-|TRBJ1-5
TGCGCCAGCAGCCTGGGAGTTAGCAATCAGCCCCAGCATTTT
CASSLGVSNQPQHF
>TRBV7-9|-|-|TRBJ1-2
TGTGCCAGCAGCTTAGTCTCGGGGAATGCTGGCTACACCTTC
CASSLVSGNAGYTF
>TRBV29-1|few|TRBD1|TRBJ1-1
TGCAGCGTTGTTTTGGGACAGGGCACTGAAGCTTTCTTT
CSVVLGQGTEAFF
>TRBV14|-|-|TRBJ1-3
TGTGCCAGCAGCCAGCGGGATCTCTGGGGAAACACCATATATTTT
CASSQRDLWGNTIYF
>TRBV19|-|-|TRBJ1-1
TGTGCCAGTACCAAAGGGTTGGGCAGGGGAACTGAAGCTTTCTTT
CASTKGLGRGTEAFF
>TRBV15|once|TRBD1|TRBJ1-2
TGTGCCACCAGCAGAGAGGGACAGGAGTATCAAAGCTACACCTTC
CATSREGQEYQSYTF
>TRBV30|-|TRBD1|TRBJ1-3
TGTGCCTGGAGTACTTACAGGGGGCGAAGAAACACCATATATTTT
CAWSTYRGRRNTIYF
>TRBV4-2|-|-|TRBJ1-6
TGTGCCAGCAGCCAAGACATACAGGGCACACATAGCTCCTATAATTCACCCCTCCACTTT
CASSQDIQGTHSSYNSPLHF
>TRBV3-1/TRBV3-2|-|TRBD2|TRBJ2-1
TGTGCCAGCAGCCCCGGGGGGTATGGCGGGGTAACCTACAATGAGCAGTTCTTC
CASSPGGYGGVTYNEQFF
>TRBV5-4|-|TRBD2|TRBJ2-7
TGTGCCAGCATGAGCGGGGGTGATAACTACTACGAGCAGTACTTC
CASMSGGDNYYEQYF
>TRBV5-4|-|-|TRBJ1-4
TGTGCCAGCAGCTTGGCCTCGGGAGGGGGTCATGGAGAAAAACTGTTTTTT
CASSLASGGGHGEKLFF
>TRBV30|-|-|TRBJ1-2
TGTGCCTGGACCTCAAGTTCGCGGTATGCCTACACCTTC
CAWTSSSRYAYTF
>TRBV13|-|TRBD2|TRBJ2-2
TGTGCCAGCAGCTCGACTAGCGGGACCGGGGAGCTGTTTTTT
CASSSTSGTGELFF
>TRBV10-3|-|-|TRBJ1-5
TGTGCCATCAGTGAGACGGGAGGTCAGCCCCAGCATTTT
CAISETGGQPQHF
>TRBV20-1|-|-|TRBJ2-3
TGCAGTGCTGGTGCCGGGAACACAGATACGCAGTATTTT
CSAGAGNTDTQYF
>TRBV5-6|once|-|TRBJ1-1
TGTGCCAGCAGCTTCACGACAGGGAACACTGAAGCTTTCTTT
CASSFTTGNTEAFF
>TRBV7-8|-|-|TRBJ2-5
TGTGCCAGCAGCCTCCAGCGGGTGAACCAAGAGACCCAGTACTTC
CASSLQRVNQETQYF
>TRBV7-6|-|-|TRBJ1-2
TGTGCCAGCAGCTCAGATCGGAGGCGCCGGGGCTACACCTTC
CASSSDRRRRGYTF
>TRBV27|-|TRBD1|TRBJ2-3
TGTGCCAGCAGTTTGCGGACAGGGGTTTCAGATACGCAGTATTTT
CASSLRTGVSDTQYF
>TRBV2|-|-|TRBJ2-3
TGTGCCAGCAGTAGCCGCGGGCCTAGCACAGATACGCAGTATTTT
CASSSRGPSTDTQYF
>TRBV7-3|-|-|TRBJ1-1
TGTGCCAGCAGCTTCCAGGCGTACACTGAAGCTTTCTTT
CASSFQAYTEAFF
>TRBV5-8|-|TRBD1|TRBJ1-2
TGTGCCAGCACCCACGGGGCAGGGGGCAACTATGGCTACACCTTC
CASTHGAGGNYGYTF
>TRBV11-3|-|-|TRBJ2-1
TGTGCCAGCAGTAAATCAGGGGTCTCCTACAATGAGCAGTTCTTC
CASSKSGVSYNEQFF
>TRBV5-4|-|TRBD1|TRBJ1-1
TGTGCCAGCAGCGGCCGGGACAGGGGAGGGGGCACTGAAGCTTTCTTT
CASSGRDRGGGTEAFF
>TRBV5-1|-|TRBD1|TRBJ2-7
TGCGCCAGCAGCTGGGGACAGGGGGCCAACGACGAGCAGTACTTC
CASSWGQGANDEQYF
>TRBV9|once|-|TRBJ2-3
TGTGCCAGCAGCGTAGGTGAACTCACAGATACGCAGTATTTT
CASSVGELTDTQYF
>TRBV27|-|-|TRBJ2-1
TGTGCCAGCAGTCCCCACCCCGACAGGGACCGGGAGTACAATGAGCAGTTCTTC
CASSPHPDRDREYNEQFF
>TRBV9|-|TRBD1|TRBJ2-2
TGTGCCAGCAGCGTAGTGGGACAGGTTACCGGGGAGCTGTTTTTT
CASSVVGQVTGELFF
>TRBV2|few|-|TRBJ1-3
TGTGCCAGCAGTGGTCAGGGAATGCTCTCTGGAAACACCATATATTTT
CASSGQGMLSGNTIYF
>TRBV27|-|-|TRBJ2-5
TGTGCCAGCAGTCCTCCCTCGGTCGGGGGGCGTGAGACCCAGTACTTC
CASSPPSVGGRETQYF